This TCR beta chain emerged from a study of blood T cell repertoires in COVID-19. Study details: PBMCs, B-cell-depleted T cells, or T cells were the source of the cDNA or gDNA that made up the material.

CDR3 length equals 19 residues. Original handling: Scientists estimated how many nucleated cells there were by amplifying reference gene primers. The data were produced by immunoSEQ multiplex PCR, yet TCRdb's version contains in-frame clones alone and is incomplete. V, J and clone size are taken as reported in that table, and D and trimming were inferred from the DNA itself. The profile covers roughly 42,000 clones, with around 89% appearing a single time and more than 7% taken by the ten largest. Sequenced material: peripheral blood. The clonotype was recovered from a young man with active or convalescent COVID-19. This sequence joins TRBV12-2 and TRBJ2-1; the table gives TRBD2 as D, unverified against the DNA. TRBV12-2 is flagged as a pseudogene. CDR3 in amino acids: CASRPSRRGGRRTYNEQFF. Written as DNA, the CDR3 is TGTGCAAGTCGCCCATCCCGTCGGGGGGGGCGCAGAACCTACAATGAGCAGTTCTTC.